These 7 T cell receptor beta chains came from one sample sequenced in a study of T cells after yellow fever vaccination. MiXCR was run by TCRdb on the 5' RACE reads, yielding one entry per CDR3 protein. The data contain approximately 580,000 distinct CDR3 sequences, about a sixth of them singletons. Material: PBMCs, obtained 5 days after the first yellow fever vaccination. Source of these receptors: a man aged 18-30 years who received the YFV17D yellow fever vaccine.

This clonotype showed up just a few times. The chain recombines TRBV5-1 with TRBJ1-6; D may be TRBD1 (6 bases). The V end was cut by 0 bases, the J end by 10 bases, with 14 bases between. The CDR3 has 15 residues. Germline values: CDR1 SGHRS, CDR2 YFSETQ. The DNA of the CDR3 is TGCGCCAGCAGCTTGGCCGGCAGGGGAAGGTCACCCCTCCACTTT. Its protein is CASSLAGRGRSPLHF.

The chain employs TRBV7-9 and TRBJ1-3, with TRBD1 identical over 7 bases. CDR3 length: 13 residues. The V gene's germline CDR1 is SEHNR and CDR2 FQNEAQ (reference sequence). V lost 5 bases, J lost 8 bases, and 6 bases stayed unmatched. CDR3 in DNA: TGTGCCAGCAGCAAAGACAGGGAACACACCATATATTTT. This gives the protein CASSKDREHTIYF.

The chain combines TRBV5-6 with TRBJ1-1, with D perhaps matching TRBD1 (6 bases). V lost 5 bases to trimming and J lost 4 bases, with 12 bases between them. CDR3 size: 13 residues. CDR1 is SGHDT and CDR2 is YYEEEE in the germline V gene. The CDR3 loop reads CASRTGYGTEAFF. CDR3 sequence (DNA): TGTGCCAGCAGAACAGGGTATGGCACTGAAGCTTTCTTT.

This clonotype showed up just a few times. The chain is built from TRBV9 and TRBJ1-6; D is unresolved. CDR1 is SGDLS, CDR2 YYNGEE, per germline. Trimming left V 0 bases short and J 10 bases short, with 8 bases between. The CDR3 is 13 residues long. The DNA for the CDR3 is TGTGCCAGCAGCGTAGGGGGAGGGTCACCCCTCCACTTT. This gives the protein CASSVGGGSPLHF.

The chain carries TRBV5-1 and TRBJ2-7, with D perhaps assigned TRBD1 or TRBD2 (5 bases each). The CDR3 is 12 amino acids. Trimming left V 4 bases short and J 3 bases short, with 8 bases between. CDR1 is SGHRS and CDR2 is YFSETQ in the germline V gene. The CDR3 reads CASSRDGYEQYF. The CDR3 region has the DNA TGCGCCAGCAGCCGGGACGGCTACGAGCAGTACTTC.

In its sample, this clonotype was seen many times. The chain combines TRBV7-8 with TRBJ2-5; possible D gene TRBD1, 6 bases. The CDR3 covers 12 residues. Germline CDR1 is SGHVS and CDR2 is FQNEAQ. The germline V and J ends were trimmed by 8 bases and 2 bases, with 9 bases remaining between them. The CDR3 DNA is TGTGCCAGCGTGAGGGGGCAAGAGACCCAGTACTTC. Protein: CASVRGQETQYF.

J is TRBJ2-1 and V is TRBV5-1; no definite D call. CDR1 is SGHRS and CDR2 is YFSETQ in the germline V gene. The CDR3 runs to 15 residues. V dropped 2 bases and J dropped 2 bases, with 11 bases sitting between them. The CDR3 spells CASSLRSPAYNEQFF. The CDR3 DNA sequence: TGCGCCAGCAGCTTAAGGTCCCCTGCCTACAATGAGCAGTTCTTC.